The 27 T cell receptor beta chains presented below share a single source sample, sequenced in a study of shared clonotypes between healthy human individuals. Clones were sequenced by immunoSEQ multiplex PCR, and TCRdb holds only the in-frame ones, with some missing. Among around 1 million clones listed, more than 75% were seen once. Sequencing used memory CD4+ T cells sorted from blood. Specified subset: CD45RA-negative fraction. The receptors originated from a man between 18 and 35 years old in good health.

This sequence joins TRBV5-6 and TRBJ1-1; unclear D gene. CDR1 is SGHDT and CDR2 is YYEEEE in the germline V gene. V was clipped by 4 bases and J by 0 bases, with 13 bases between them. The CDR3 runs to 15 residues. In DNA, the CDR3 is TGTGCCAGCAGCCCACCGGCCGGTGTGAACACTGAAGCTTTCTTT. Amino acid sequence: CASSPPAGVNTEAFF. Based on the CDR3 plus reference TRBV5-6 and TRBJ1-1, the full variable domain is DAGVTQSPTHLIKTRGQQVTLRCSPKSGHDTVSWYQQALGQGPQFIFQYYEEEERQRGNFPDRFSGHQFPNYSSELNVNALLLGDSALYLCASSPPAGVNTEAFFGQGTRLTVV.

The rearrangement links TRBV2 to TRBJ2-7; 9 bases fit TRBD1. After removal of 7 bases from V and 5 bases from J, the junction contained 9 bases not matched to a gene. The CDR3 is 14 residues long. The germline gives CDR1 SNHLY, CDR2 FYNNEI. DNA of the CDR3: TGTGCCAGCACAGAACAGGGGGCGTACAACGAGCAGTACTTC. This translates into CASTEQGAYNEQYF.

The rearrangement links TRBV13 to TRBJ2-3, with TRBD1 matching 10 bases. The CDR3 has 17 residues. Trimming took 6 bases from V and 4 from J; bases not matched to a gene: 13. In germline, CDR1 is PRHDT, CDR2 FYEKMQ (reference sequence). The CDR3 here is CASSSPAGQGFPDTQYF. CDR3 sequence (DNA): TGTGCCAGCAGTTCCCCTGCGGGACAGGGGTTTCCAGATACGCAGTATTTT.

The chain employs TRBV19 and TRBJ1-6; no clear D. CDR3 size: 14 residues. V was clipped by 7 bases and J by 7 bases, with 14 bases between them. CDR1 is LNHDA, CDR2 SQIVND, per germline (reference sequence). The CDR3 bases are TGTGCCAGTACTCAGACGGCACCAAATTCACCCCTCCACTTT. It translates to CASTQTAPNSPLHF. Filled out from reference TRBV19 and TRBJ1-6, the complete variable domain reads DGGITQSPKYLFRKEGQNVTLSCEQNLNHDAMYWYRQDPGQGLRLIYYSQIVNDFQKGDIAEGYSVSREKKESFPLTVTSAQKNPTAFYLCASTQTAPNSPLHFGNGTRLTVT.

J is TRBJ2-3 and V is TRBV13; D may be TRBD2 (6 bases). Trimming stripped 4 bases from V and 0 bases from J, with 17 bases between. This CDR3 spans 17 amino acids. Germline V CDR1 and CDR2: PRHDT, FYEKMQ (reference sequence). The CDR3 sequence: CASSSIKRVTSTDTQYF. The CDR3 coding sequence is TGTGCCAGCAGCTCAATAAAGCGGGTAACTAGCACAGATACGCAGTATTTT. Using reference TRBV13 and TRBJ2-3 for the parts outside the CDR3, the full variable domain is AAGVIQSPRHLIKEKRETATLKCYPIPRHDTVYWYQQGPGQDPQFLISFYEKMQSDKGSIPDRFSAQQFSDYHSELNMSSLELGDSALYFCASSSIKRVTSTDTQYFGPGTRLTVL.

V gene TRBV18 combines with J gene TRBJ1-1; the match to TRBD1 covers 8 bases. V gave up 6 bases and J gave up 4 bases; unmatched junction bases: 7. The CDR3 runs to 14 residues. Germline-derived CDR1 and CDR2 are KGHSH and LQKENI. The CDR3 is CASSEQGVGTEAFF. The CDR3 nucleotides read TGTGCCAGCTCCGAACAGGGGGTAGGCACTGAAGCTTTCTTT. Looking up the rest from reference TRBV18 and TRBJ1-1 gives the full variable domain: NAGVMQNPRHLVRRRGQEARLRCSPMKGHSHVYWYRQLPEEGLKFMVYLQKENIIDESGMPKERFSAEFPKEGPSILRIQQVVRGDSAAYFCASSEQGVGTEAFFGQGTRLTVV.

For the CDR3, the DNA is TGTGCCAGCAGCTTCCTGGCGGGGGGGCTAGAGACCCAGTACTTC. Residues: CASSFLAGGLETQYF. This chain uses TRBV11-2 with TRBJ2-5, with 9 bases matching TRBD2. CDR1 and CDR2 from the germline V gene are SGHAT and FQNNGV. V shed 3 bases, J shed 4 bases, and the junction held 6 bases outside the gene matches. This CDR3 has 15 amino acids. The complete variable domain, with remaining parts taken from reference TRBV11-2 and TRBJ2-5, reads EAGVAQSPRYKIIEKRQSVAFWCNPISGHATLYWYQQILGQGPKLLIQFQNNGVVDDSQLPKDRFSAERLKGVDSTLKIQPAKLEDSAVYLCASSFLAGGLETQYFGPGTRLLVL.

CDR3 sequence reads: CASREGQAYETQYF. The CDR3 DNA reads as TGTGCCAGTAGGGAGGGACAGGCCTACGAGACCCAGTACTTC. This chain connects TRBV19 to TRBJ2-5; 8 bases match TRBD1. J lost 5 bases, V lost 6 bases, and 8 bases had no gene match. The CDR3 sequence is 14 residues long. CDR1 LNHDA and CDR2 SQIVND come from the germline V gene (reference sequence).

This chain uses TRBV18 with TRBJ2-7, with D perhaps given as TRBD1 or TRBD2 (5 bases each). This CDR3 has 13 residues. CDR1 and CDR2 from the germline V gene are KGHSH and LQKENI. V dropped 8 bases and J dropped 1 base, with 12 bases sitting between them. The DNA of the CDR3 is TGTGCCAGCACCGCTGGGGGATCCTACGAGCAGTACTTC. It encodes CASTAGGSYEQYF.

There are a few counts of this clone. V gene TRBV4-1 combines with J gene TRBJ2-5; 9 bases are a match to TRBD2. V trimming: 1 base; J trimming: 4 bases; junction bases outside the gene matches: 10. CDR3 size: 17 residues. Looked up from germline, CDR1 is MGHRA and CDR2 is YSYEKL. The CDR3: CASSQASSGDDGETQYF. CDR3 nucleotide sequence: TGCGCCAGCAGCCAAGCGTCTAGCGGGGATGATGGAGAGACCCAGTACTTC.

The V call is TRBV19, the J call TRBJ1-5; D possibly corresponds to TRBD1 (6 bases). The CDR3 has 12 amino acids. From germline, CDR1 is LNHDA and CDR2 SQIVND (reference sequence). Trimming took 9 bases from V and 4 from J, leaving 10 bases between them. Here the CDR3 reads CASRDTNQPQHF. CDR3 nucleotides: TGTGCCAGCCGGGACACGAATCAGCCCCAGCATTTT. Using reference TRBV19 and TRBJ1-5 for the parts outside the CDR3, the full variable domain is DGGITQSPKYLFRKEGQNVTLSCEQNLNHDAMYWYRQDPGQGLRLIYYSQIVNDFQKGDIAEGYSVSREKKESFPLTVTSAQKNPTAFYLCASRDTNQPQHFGDGTRLSIL.

The chain couples TRBV10-3 to TRBJ2-1, with D tentatively TRBD2 (6 bases). Germline lookup yields CDR1 ENHRY and CDR2 SYGVKD. The CDR3 has 15 amino acids. Trimming removed 9 bases from V and 4 bases from J, with 19 bases in between. The CDR3 nucleotides are TGTGCCATAAAGGCGGGCGGGACGGCTTACAATGAGCAGTTCTTC. This translates into CAIKAGGTAYNEQFF.

The chain links TRBV10-1 to TRBJ2-7, with 7 bases matching TRBD2. The CDR3 is made up of 13 amino acids. CDR1 WNHNN and CDR2 SYGVQD come from the germline V gene (reference sequence). Germline trimming cut 6 bases from V and 0 bases from J; bases unmatched to any gene: 2. This chain's CDR3 is CASRSGNSYEQYF. In DNA form, the CDR3 reads TGCGCCAGCAGAAGCGGGAACTCCTACGAGCAGTACTTC.

The rearrangement joins TRBV27 to TRBJ1-5; D gene unclear. V was cut by 2 bases and J by 0 bases, with 8 bases left in between. The CDR3 is 15 residues long. Germline V gene lookup returns CDR1 MNHEY and CDR2 SMNVEV (reference sequence). The chain's CDR3 is CASSLLGLSNQPQHF. The CDR3 nucleotides read TGTGCCAGCAGTTTACTCGGTCTTAGCAATCAGCCCCAGCATTTT.

The genes are TRBV6-1 and TRBJ1-4; TRBD1 aligns across 9 bases. The CDR3 is 14 amino acids. The germline CDR1 and CDR2 sequences are MNHNS and SASEGT. V shed 5 bases and J 5 bases; nucleotides not matched to a gene: 3. The CDR3 bases are TGTGCCAGCAGTCCCGGGACAGGGAATGAAAAACTGTTTTTT. Amino acid sequence: CASSPGTGNEKLFF.

V gene TRBV9 combines with J gene TRBJ2-3; D perhaps matches TRBD2 (6 bases). There are 14 residues in the CDR3. V was shortened by 2 bases and J by 6 bases, with 13 bases between the two germline ends. The germline V gene encodes CDR1 SGDLS and CDR2 YYNGEE. CDR3 bases: TGTGCCAGCAGCGTCAGAAAGAGCGGGGATACGCAGTATTTT. Residues: CASSVRKSGDTQYF.

This chain uses TRBV30 with TRBJ1-2; TRBD1 might be the D (5 bases). Trimming left V 5 bases short and J 6 bases short, with 13 bases between. The CDR3 totals 12 residues. Germline CDR1 GTSNPN, CDR2 SVGIG (reference sequence). CDR3 protein: CAWSDRGDGYTF. As DNA, the CDR3 is TGTGCCTGGTCTGACAGAGGCGATGGCTACACCTTC.

The chain uses TRBV4-1 and TRBJ2-5; tentatively, D is TRBD1 or TRBD2 (7 bases each). With 1 base removed from V and 3 bases from J, the gap between germline ends came to 15 bases. CDR3 size: 16 residues. CDR1 is MGHRA, CDR2 YSYEKL, per germline. The CDR3 coding sequence is TGCGCCAGCAGCCAAGCGAGGGCAGGGGGGGAAGAGACCCAGTACTTC. This gives the protein CASSQARAGGEETQYF.

This clone was observed a single time. CDR3: CASSLMANTEAFF. The CDR3 DNA reads as TGTGCCAGCAGCTTAATGGCGAACACTGAAGCTTTCTTT. The chain recombines TRBV7-8 with TRBJ1-1; D gene ambiguous. V was pared by 2 bases and J by 1 base, with 5 bases between. This CDR3 is 13 amino acids long. In germline, CDR1 is SGHVS, CDR2 FQNEAQ.

This chain uses TRBV30 with TRBJ2-7, with D hard to call. The CDR3 runs to 12 residues. The V gene lost 5 bases and the J gene lost 4 bases, with 12 bases spanning the gap. Germline values: CDR1 GTSNPN, CDR2 SVGIG (reference sequence). Here the CDR3 reads CAWAKGQYEQYF. The CDR3 DNA follows: TGTGCCTGGGCCAAGGGTCAATACGAGCAGTACTTC.

The chain couples TRBV13 to TRBJ1-1; D gene unclear. V lost 4 bases, J lost 1 base, and 19 bases lay in between. Germline V gene sequence: CDR1 PRHDT, CDR2 FYEKMQ (reference sequence). The CDR3 runs 17 residues. In DNA, the CDR3 is TGTGCCAGCAGCTCTCGGGGTTTGGGCAGGCAGAACACTGAAGCTTTCTTT. It codes for CASSSRGLGRQNTEAFF.

The chain is built from TRBV12-2 and TRBJ2-3; TRBD1, the table's D call, lacks a check against the DNA. TRBV12-2 is shown as a pseudogene. The CDR3 has 17 residues. The CDR3: CASRLLHQGQWTDTQYF. The CDR3 bases are TGTGCAAGTCGCTTGCTCCACCAGGGGCAATGGACAGATACGCAGTATTTT.

The table lists this clone with a count of one. This chain joins TRBV4-1 and TRBJ2-5; D possibly corresponds to TRBD2 (5 bases). The CDR3 totals 17 residues. Per the germline V gene, CDR1 is MGHRA and CDR2 is YSYEKL. The V end lost 0 bases, the J end lost 3 bases, and 17 bases lay between the germline ends. The CDR3 DNA reads as TGCGCCAGCAGCCAAGACGCCCAGCGGAGACACAAAGAGACCCAGTACTTC. It yields the protein CASSQDAQRRHKETQYF.

This clone showed up many times. The chain is built from TRBV20-1 and TRBJ1-1, with TRBD1 as a possible D gene (5 bases). The CDR3 is made up of 10 amino acids. Per the germline V gene, CDR1 is DFQATT and CDR2 is SNEGSKA (reference sequence). V lost 5 bases and J lost 11, with 12 bases in between. The DNA for the CDR3 is TGCAGTGCTTGGGGCCTACGGGCTTTCTTT. It yields the protein CSAWGLRAFF.

The chain couples TRBV30 to TRBJ1-5; unclear D gene. V dropped 2 bases and J dropped 7 bases, with 12 bases sitting between them. Germline V gene data show CDR1 as GTSNPN and CDR2 as SVGIG (reference sequence). CDR3 length equals 13 residues. CDR3: CAWSSGVGQPQHF. In nucleotides, the CDR3 is TGTGCCTGGAGTAGCGGGGTCGGGCAGCCCCAGCATTTT.

The rearrangement uses TRBV5-4 and TRBJ2-2; possible D gene TRBD1, 6 bases. This CDR3 region has 15 residues. Deletions cut 0 bases from V and 1 base from J, with 7 bases between. From germline, CDR1 is SGHNT and CDR2 YYREEE (reference sequence). DNA of the CDR3: TGTGCCAGCAGCTTGGACAGGGTGAACACCGGGGAGCTGTTTTTT. Its protein product is CASSLDRVNTGELFF.

The chain carries TRBV15 and TRBJ1-3; D is possibly TRBD1 (6 bases). The CDR3 runs 16 residues. The V end lost 1 base, the J end lost 0 bases, and 10 bases lay between the germline ends. Germline V lookup: CDR1 LNHNV, CDR2 YYDKDF (reference sequence). The CDR3 sequence: CATSRAGASSGNTIYF. The CDR3 DNA reads TGTGCCACCAGCAGAGCAGGGGCGAGCTCTGGAAACACCATATATTTT.